This TCR beta chain was found in a study of blood T cell repertoires in COVID-19. Those enrolled, adults aged 18 to 89 years, came from 24 US areas. Original processing notes: By means of reference gene primer amplification, nucleated cell counts were estimated. Sequencing used immunoSEQ multiplex PCR; TCRdb keeps in-frame clones, though not all of them. V and J calls and clone size come straight from that table; D and trimming were deduced from the DNA. This table has 400,000 to 500,000 clones, nearly 90% appearing once. Losses at the gene ends were 5 bases for V and 8 bases for J; bases not matched to a gene: 7. The CDR3 runs to 13 residues.

The chain recombines TRBV5-3 with TRBJ1-2; 9 bases map to TRBD1. TRBV5-3 is given ORF status, its function remaining uncertain. Material for sequencing was PBMCs or T cells enriched from blood (not recorded which). The clonotype originates from a woman between 18 and 29 years old who had been exposed to COVID-19. CDR3 protein: CARRVDRGEGYTF. CDR3 nucleotides: TGTGCCAGAAGGGTGGACAGGGGTGAGGGCTACACCTTC.